This T cell receptor (beta chain) was sequenced in a study of T cell repertoires in cytomegalovirus infection. This clonotype came up many times. Its antigen remains unknown. Study outcomes and limitations: What dominated the ex vivo response were HLA-C-restricted CMV-specific TCR beta clonotypes.

TCRdb redid the calling of the reads with MiXCR, one entry per CDR3 protein. The table shows about 220,000 distinct CDR3 sequences, with around two fifths occurring only once. This CDR3 is built from 13 residues. CDR1 is SGHTA, CDR2 FQGTGA, per germline. The ends were cut back, 6 bases at V and 8 bases at J, with 13 bases in the middle. The origin of this receptor is a human donor in good health (CMV status not recorded). Some clones in this sample may be carry-over from other donors' samples. V usage is TRBV7-3 and J usage is TRBJ2-2, with D perhaps given as TRBD1 or TRBD2 (6 bases each). The sample consisted of CD8+ T cells from cultured PBMCs, taken from culture after CMV antigen stimulation. The CDR3 region is CASRRGGPGELFF. The CDR3 DNA follows: TGTGCCAGCAGGAGAGGGGGGCCGGGGGAGCTGTTTTTT.